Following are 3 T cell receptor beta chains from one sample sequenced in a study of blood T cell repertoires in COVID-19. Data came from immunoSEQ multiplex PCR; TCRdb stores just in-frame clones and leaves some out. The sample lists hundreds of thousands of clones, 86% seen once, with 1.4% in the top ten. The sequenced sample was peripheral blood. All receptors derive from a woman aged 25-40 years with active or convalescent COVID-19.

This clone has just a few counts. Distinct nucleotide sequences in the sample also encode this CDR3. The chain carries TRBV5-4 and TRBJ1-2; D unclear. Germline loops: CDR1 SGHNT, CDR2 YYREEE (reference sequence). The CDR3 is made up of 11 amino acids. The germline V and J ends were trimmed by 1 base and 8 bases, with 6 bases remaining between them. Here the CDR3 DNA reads TGTGCCAGCAGCTTGTCCGGGGGCTACACCTTC. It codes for CASSLSGGYTF.

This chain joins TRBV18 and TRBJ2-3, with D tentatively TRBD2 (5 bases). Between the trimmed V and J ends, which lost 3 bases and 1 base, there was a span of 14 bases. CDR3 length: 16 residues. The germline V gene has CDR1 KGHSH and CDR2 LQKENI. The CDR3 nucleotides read TGTGCCAGCTCACCTACAGTGGGAGACGGCACAGATACGCAGTATTTT. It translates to CASSPTVGDGTDTQYF.

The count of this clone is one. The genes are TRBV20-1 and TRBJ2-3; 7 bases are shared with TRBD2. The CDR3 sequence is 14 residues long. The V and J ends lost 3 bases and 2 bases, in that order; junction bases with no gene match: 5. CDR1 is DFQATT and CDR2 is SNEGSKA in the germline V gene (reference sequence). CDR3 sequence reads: CSASGLVPTDTQYF. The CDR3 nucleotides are TGCAGTGCTAGTGGACTAGTGCCCACAGATACGCAGTATTTT.